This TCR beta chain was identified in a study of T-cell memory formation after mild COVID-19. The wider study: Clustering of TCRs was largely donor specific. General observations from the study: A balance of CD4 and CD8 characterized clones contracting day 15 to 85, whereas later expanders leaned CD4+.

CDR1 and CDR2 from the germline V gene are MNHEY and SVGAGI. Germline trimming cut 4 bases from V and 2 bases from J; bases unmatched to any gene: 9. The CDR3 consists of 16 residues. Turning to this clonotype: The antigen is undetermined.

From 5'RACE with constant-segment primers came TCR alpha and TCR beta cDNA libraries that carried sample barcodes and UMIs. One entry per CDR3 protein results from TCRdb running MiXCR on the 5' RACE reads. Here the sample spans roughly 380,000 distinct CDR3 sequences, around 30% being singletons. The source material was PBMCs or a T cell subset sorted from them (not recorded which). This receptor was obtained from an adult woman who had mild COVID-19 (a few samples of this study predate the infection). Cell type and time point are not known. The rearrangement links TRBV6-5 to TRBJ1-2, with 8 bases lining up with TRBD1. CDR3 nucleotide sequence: TGTGCCAGCAGTTTAGGGAGACAGGGGAGGAACTATGGCTACACCTTC. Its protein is CASSLGRQGRNYGYTF.